A selection of T cell receptor beta chains follows, all from one sample in a study of identical twins. TCRdb redid the calling of the 5' RACE reads with MiXCR, one entry per CDR3 protein. The repertoire has 500,000 to 550,000 distinct CDR3 sequences, about 20% of them found once; the top ten carry under 0.95%. The data also belong to a second study, concerning T cells expressing NK-cell markers.

Sequences were obtained from CD4+ T cells sorted from blood. The receptor source for this set is a woman between 18 and 29 years old in good health. Both conserved end residues are part of each CDR3. Fields, in order: D gene, J gene, V gene, CDR3 protein. The D gene is left open where the match is weak.

- | TRBJ1-1 | TRBV6-5 | CASSYERTANTEAFF
- | TRBJ2-1 | TRBV3-1 | CASRRGAGNEQFF
TRBD2 | TRBJ2-2 | TRBV5-1 | CASSWGLALPGELFF
- | TRBJ2-7 | TRBV5-1 | CASSPGPTIGYEQYF
TRBD1 | TRBJ2-1 | TRBV9 | CASSVRTGARDEQFF
- | TRBJ2-1 | TRBV5-1 | CASSEYLSSYNEQFF
- | TRBJ2-3 | TRBV9 | CASSAPGPTSTDTQYF
- | TRBJ2-7 | TRBV5-8 | CASSFVDEQYF
- | TRBJ1-2 | TRBV20-1 | CSARARENYGYTF
- | TRBJ1-2 | TRBV5-1 | CASSANPGQFDYGYTF
- | TRBJ1-6 | TRBV9 | CASSVDPGAENSPLHF
- | TRBJ1-1 | TRBV20-1 | CSARMGDTEAFF
TRBD2 | TRBJ2-7 | TRBV29-1 | CSVGGLAGLSEQYF
TRBD1 | TRBJ2-6 | TRBV25-1 | CAINRDRVLAGANVLTF
- | TRBJ1-1 | TRBV12-3/TRBV12-4 | CASTLRPNEAFF
- | TRBJ1-5 | TRBV7-6 | CASSGQSNQPQHF
TRBD2 | TRBJ2-3 | TRBV10-1 | CASSDSGGGRAHTQYF
TRBD2 | TRBJ2-1 | TRBV20-1 | CSARDLISGGLPSNEQFF
- | TRBJ1-5 | TRBV5-1 | CASSLGGLNQPQHF
TRBD1 | TRBJ2-7 | TRBV5-1 | CASSLSDRGYEQYF
TRBD2 | TRBJ2-1 | TRBV10-3 | CAISATSGTYNEQFF
TRBD1 | TRBJ2-5 | TRBV6-5 | CASSFYPQGAKTQYF
- | TRBJ1-3 | TRBV7-2 | CASSQPGNTIYF
- | TRBJ2-6 | TRBV27 | CASMRVSLSGANVLTF
TRBD1 | TRBJ2-2 | TRBV5-1 | CASRQGRNTGELFF
TRBD2 | TRBJ2-7 | TRBV20-1 | CSAYPTSGRRYEQYF
- | TRBJ2-1 | TRBV11-2 | CASSLEPPSWGSYNEQFF
- | TRBJ1-5 | TRBV29-1 | CSVRWATNQPQHF
TRBD1 | TRBJ1-2 | TRBV30 | CAWSTGGRPPFRYGYTF
- | TRBJ2-7 | TRBV7-9 | CASSLIFGEQYF
TRBD1 | TRBJ1-1 | TRBV20-1 | CSAPRDRGTEAFF
- | TRBJ2-5 | TRBV6-2/TRBV6-3 | CASTKFQETQYF
TRBD1 | TRBJ1-2 | TRBV20-1 | CSAPSGGDGYTF
TRBD2 | TRBJ2-1 | TRBV12-3/TRBV12-4 | CASSGGLAGSSYNEQFF
- | TRBJ2-5 | TRBV20-1 | CSARVYKETQYF
TRBD2 | TRBJ2-5 | TRBV7-9 | CASSLVRGGQETQYF
TRBD1 | TRBJ2-7 | TRBV6-5 | CASSSVPGQGTYEQYF
- | TRBJ2-5 | TRBV2 | CASSEAGFGGLPSF
- | TRBJ2-2 | TRBV19 | CASSISVNTGELFF
- | TRBJ2-1 | TRBV10-1 | CASSEGLASVGEQFF